This T cell receptor beta chain was recorded in a study of vaccination effects on CD4 cells after COVID-19. Findings and caveats of the study: Vaccine- and infection-induced clones showed marked clonal contraction late following vaccination.

V was pared by 0 bases and J by 1 base, with 12 bases between. There are 16 residues in the CDR3. Per germline, CDR1 KGHSH and CDR2 LQKENI. Assay: immunoSEQ multiplex PCR; the TCRdb copy retains only in-frame clones and omits some. The table records 40,000 to 45,000 clones, about 62% of them present only once. When less than 11 days of culture had elapsed, CD4+ T cells were isolated. The participants, recipients of two vaccine doses, got either BNT162b2 or mRNA-1273. A note on this clone: Its antigen is not known.

This sequence joins TRBV18 and TRBJ2-5; D is uncertain. The sequenced sample was CD4+ T cells from PBMCs cultured without peptide, obtained after COVID-19 vaccination. The TCR originated in a human donor who received a COVID-19 vaccine. The CDR3, as DNA: TGTGCCAGCTCACCACCGGGGTTCGGAGCCCAAGAGACCCAGTACTTC. Residues: CASSPPGFGAQETQYF.